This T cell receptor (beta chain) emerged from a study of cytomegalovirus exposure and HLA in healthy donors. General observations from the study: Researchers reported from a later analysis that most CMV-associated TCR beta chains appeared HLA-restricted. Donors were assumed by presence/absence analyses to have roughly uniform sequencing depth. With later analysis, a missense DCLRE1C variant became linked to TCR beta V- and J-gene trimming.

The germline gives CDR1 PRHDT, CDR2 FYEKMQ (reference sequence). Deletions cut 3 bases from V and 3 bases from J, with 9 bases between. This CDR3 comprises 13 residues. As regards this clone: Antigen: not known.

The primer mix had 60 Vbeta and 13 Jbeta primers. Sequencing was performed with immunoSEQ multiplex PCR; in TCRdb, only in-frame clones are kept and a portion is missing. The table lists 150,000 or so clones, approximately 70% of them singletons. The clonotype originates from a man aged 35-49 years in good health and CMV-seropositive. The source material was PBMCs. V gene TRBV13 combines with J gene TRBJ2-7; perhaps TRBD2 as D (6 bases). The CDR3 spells CASSLGGRYEQYF. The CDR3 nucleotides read TGTGCCAGCAGCTTGGGAGGTCGCTACGAGCAGTACTTC.